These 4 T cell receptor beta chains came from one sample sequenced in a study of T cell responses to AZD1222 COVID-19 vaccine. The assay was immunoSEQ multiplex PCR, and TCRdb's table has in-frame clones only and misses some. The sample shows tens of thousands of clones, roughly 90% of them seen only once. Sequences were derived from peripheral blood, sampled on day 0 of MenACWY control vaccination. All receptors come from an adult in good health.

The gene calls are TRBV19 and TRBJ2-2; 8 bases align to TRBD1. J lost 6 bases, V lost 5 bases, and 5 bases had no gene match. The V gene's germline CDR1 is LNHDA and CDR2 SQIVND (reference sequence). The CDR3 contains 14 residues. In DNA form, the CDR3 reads TGTGCCAGTAGTGCGCAGGGGGCGGCCGGGGAGCTGTTTTTT. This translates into CASSAQGAAGELFF.

This CDR3 reads CASRLVVVTALGDTF. DNA of the CDR3: TGCGCAAGTCGCTTAGTGGTAGTCACGGCATTGGGGGACACCTTC. The gene calls are TRBV12-2 and TRBJ1-2. TRBV12-2 has pseudogene status. This CDR3 contains 15 residues.

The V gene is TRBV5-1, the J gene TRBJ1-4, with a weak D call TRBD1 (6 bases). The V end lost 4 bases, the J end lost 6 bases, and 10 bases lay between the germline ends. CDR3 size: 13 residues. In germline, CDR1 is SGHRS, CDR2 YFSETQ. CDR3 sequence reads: CASSPSGDEKLFF. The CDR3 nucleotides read TGCGCCAGCAGCCCTTCAGGGGATGAAAAACTGTTTTTT.

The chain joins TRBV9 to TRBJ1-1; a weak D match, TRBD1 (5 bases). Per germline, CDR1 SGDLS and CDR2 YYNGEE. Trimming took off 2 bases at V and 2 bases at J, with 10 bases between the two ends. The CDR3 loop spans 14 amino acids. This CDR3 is CASSVGRGNTEAFF. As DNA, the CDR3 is TGTGCCAGCAGCGTGGGGCGGGGAAACACTGAAGCTTTCTTT.